The 9 T cell receptor beta chains below all came from one sample that was sequenced in a study of spatial heterogeneity in lung cancer. MiXCR, run by TCRdb on the 5' RACE reads, gives a single entry per CDR3 protein. This table holds fewer than 100,000 distinct CDR3 sequences, roughly a fifth found once. The time point is: blood at routine non-recurrence follow-up after resection. The starting material was PBMCs, obtained at follow-up. The receptors stem from a male donor with early-stage non-small cell lung cancer.

This clonotype was seen more than once but under ten times. The chain combines TRBV7-9 with TRBJ1-2, with a possible D match to TRBD1 (6 bases). There are 13 residues in the CDR3. Germline V CDR1 and CDR2: SEHNR, FQNEAQ (reference sequence). V dropped 3 bases and J dropped 2 bases, with 7 bases sitting between them. The CDR3 loop reads CASSFGQNYGYTF. For the CDR3, the DNA is TGTGCCAGCAGCTTTGGACAGAACTATGGCTACACCTTC.

This clonotype was seen repeatedly, ten times or more. The chain uses TRBV7-9 and TRBJ2-1; 7 bases map to TRBD1. Trimming removed 6 bases from V and 8 bases from J; junction bases left unmatched: 4. From germline, CDR1 is SEHNR and CDR2 FQNEAQ (reference sequence). This CDR3 comprises 12 residues. The DNA for the CDR3 is TGTGCCAGCAGACGACAGGGACATGAGCAGTTCTTC. This gives the protein CASRRQGHEQFF.

This chain uses TRBV20-1 with TRBJ1-5, with 7 bases aligning to TRBD1. The CDR3 extends over 16 amino acids. CDR1 is DFQATT, CDR2 SNEGSKA, per germline (reference sequence). V was pared by 6 bases and J by 4 bases, with 15 bases of the junction left unmatched. The CDR3 spells CSAMTGLPPPNQPQHF. The CDR3 DNA sequence: TGCAGTGCGATGACAGGGCTCCCCCCCCCAAATCAGCCCCAGCATTTT.

The J gene is TRBJ1-6, the V gene TRBV12-2. TRBV12-2 constitutes a pseudogene. The CDR3 has 14 residues. CDR3 region: CASRRRDFPLPLHF. The DNA of the CDR3 is TGTGCAAGTCGCCGGAGGGACTTCCCACTACCCCTCCACTTT.

This rearrangement joins TRBV2 to TRBJ2-2; 7 bases line up with TRBD1. The CDR3 consists of 15 residues. The V gene end was trimmed by 4 bases and the J gene end by 2 bases; junction bases not matched to a gene: 4. Germline V gene sequence: CDR1 SNHLY, CDR2 FYNNEI. The CDR3 nucleotides read TGTGCCAGCAGTGGACAGGGCTTAAACACCGGGGAGCTGTTTTTT. Encoded protein: CASSGQGLNTGELFF.

The gene calls are TRBV12-3 or TRBV12-4 and TRBJ2-5; D not certain. With 2 bases removed from V and 2 bases from J, the gap between germline ends came to 3 bases. The CDR3 contains 12 residues. Written as DNA, the CDR3 is TGTGCCAGCAGTTTACGGCAAGAGACCCAGTACTTC. Its translation is CASSLRQETQYF.

This clonotype was counted only a few times. The J gene is TRBJ1-5, the V gene TRBV7-2, with D possibly TRBD1 on 6 matching bases. Germline V gene lookup returns CDR1 SGHTA and CDR2 FQGNSA. Between the trimmed V and J ends, which lost 1 base and 6 bases, there was a span of 13 bases. This CDR3 region has 15 residues. The CDR3 region has the DNA TGTGCCAGCAGCTTAGACGGGGGGGCCATTCAGCCCCAGCATTTT. Residues: CASSLDGGAIQPQHF.

Relative to its sample, this clonotype is medium-sized. This rearrangement joins TRBV5-1 to TRBJ1-2; no definite D call. V dropped 0 bases and J dropped 4 bases, with 10 bases sitting between them. The germline V gene has CDR1 SGHRS and CDR2 YFSETQ. The CDR3 spans 14 residues. The CDR3 coding sequence is TGCGCCAGCAGCTTGGCCGCGCCCATCTATGGCTACACCTTC. It codes for CASSLAAPIYGYTF.

This clonotype was picked up a small number of times. The CDR3 DNA is TGTGCCAGCTCACCACGGGCTAGCGGGTCCACCGGGGAGCTGTTTTTT. Translated, it gives CASSPRASGSTGELFF. V is TRBV18 and J is TRBJ2-2; 8 bases are a match to TRBD2. Unmatched junction bases numbered 5, after V lost 1 base and J lost 4 bases. This CDR3 comprises 16 residues. The germline CDR1 and CDR2 sequences are KGHSH and LQKENI.